This T cell receptor (beta chain) came from a study of human T cells and chemical hapten exposure. For the study at large: Sensitization employed 2% DPC on roughly 2 cm by roughly 2 cm of upper inner arm skin. Mostly female, the patients presented with alopecia areata, totalis or universalis.

Time point of the sample: patch test 1, 2 weeks after DPC sensitization. The treatment is: therapeutic diphenylcyclopropenone sensitization with weekly scalp DPC. This clonotype was picked up many times. TCRdb called the RACE reads again in MiXCR, with one record for every CDR3 protein. The table records 300,000 to 400,000 distinct CDR3 sequences, under 9% of them present only once. The V segment lost 6 bases and the J segment 4 bases; nucleotides outside the gene matches: 11. The CDR3 length is 16 residues. Germline assignment: CDR1 MNHEY and CDR2 SVGAGI. The sequenced sample was whole blood, obtained in connection with sensitization to the hapten diphenylcyclopropenone (DPC). The rearrangement joins TRBV6-5 to TRBJ2-3; the match to TRBD1 covers 9 bases. The TCR comes from a woman younger than 35 with alopecia areata. Some clones in this sample may be carry-over from other donors' samples. DNA of the CDR3: TGTGCCAGCAGAGGGACAGGGAGGGACCTAGCAGATACGCAGTATTTT. As protein: CASRGTGRDLADTQYF.